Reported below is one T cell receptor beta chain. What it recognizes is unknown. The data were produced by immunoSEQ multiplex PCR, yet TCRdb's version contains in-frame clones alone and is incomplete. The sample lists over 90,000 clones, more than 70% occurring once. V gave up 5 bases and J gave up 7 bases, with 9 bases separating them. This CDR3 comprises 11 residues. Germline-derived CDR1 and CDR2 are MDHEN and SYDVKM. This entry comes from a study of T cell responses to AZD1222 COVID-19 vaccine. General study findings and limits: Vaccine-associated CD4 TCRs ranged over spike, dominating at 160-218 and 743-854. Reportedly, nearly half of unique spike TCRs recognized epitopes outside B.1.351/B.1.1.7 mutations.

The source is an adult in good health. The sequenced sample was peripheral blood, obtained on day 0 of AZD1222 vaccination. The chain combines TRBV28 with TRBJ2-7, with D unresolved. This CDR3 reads CASSNLEEQYF. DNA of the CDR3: TGTGCCAGCAGTAACCTAGAAGAGCAGTACTTC.